Presented here are 12 T cell receptor beta chains from one specimen sequenced in a study of blood T cell repertoires in COVID-19. The table came from immunoSEQ multiplex PCR; TCRdb's copy has only in-frame clones and leaves some out. This table has roughly 300,000 clones, 85% appearing once. The sample consisted of PBMCs or T cells enriched from blood (not recorded which). The origin of the receptors is a woman between 50 and 59 years old who had recovered from COVID-19.

The gene calls are TRBV3-1 (or the pseudogene TRBV3-2) and TRBJ2-1, with D perhaps TRBD1 (5 bases). Germline loops: CDR1 LGHDT, CDR2 YNNKEL (reference sequence). V lost 2 bases to trimming and J lost 12 bases, with 11 bases between them. The CDR3 totals 12 residues. CDR3 sequence: CASSQSQRGQFF. The CDR3 bases are TGTGCCAGCAGCCAATCGCAAAGGGGGCAGTTCTTC.

The J gene is TRBJ1-2, the V gene TRBV27; TRBD1 agrees at 10 bases. Losses at the gene ends were 6 bases for V and 6 bases for J; bases not matched to a gene: 19. This CDR3 comprises 18 residues. Looked up from germline, CDR1 is MNHEY and CDR2 is SMNVEV (reference sequence). The CDR3 nucleotides read TGTGCCAGCAGAAAACATCGGAGCCCGGGACAGGGGAACGATGGCTACACCTTC. The encoded protein is CASRKHRSPGQGNDGYTF.

In DNA, the CDR3 is TGTGCCAGTTCAGTAGCGGATAGCTCCTACAATGAGCAGTTCTTC. Its translation: CASSVADSSYNEQFF. This chain connects TRBV19 to TRBJ2-1; a weak D match, TRBD2 (6 bases). Germline CDR1 and CDR2: LNHDA and SQIVND (reference sequence). CDR3 length equals 15 residues. V shed 8 bases and J shed 0 bases, with 14 bases lying between them.

The chain recombines TRBV10-2 with TRBJ2-3; TRBD2 agrees at 7 bases. The trim removed 7 bases at V and 2 bases at J, leaving 15 bases unmatched. The CDR3 length is 17 residues. The germline V gene encodes CDR1 WSHSY and CDR2 SAAADI. The CDR3 DNA follows: TGCGCCAGCAAACAGGCCCATGGCGGGGGAAACACAGATACGCAGTATTTT. Its translation is CASKQAHGGGNTDTQYF.

Regarding this clone: Other DNA sequences within the sample encode an identical CDR3. The chain employs TRBV6-5 and TRBJ1-2, with TRBD1 matching over 8 bases. With V trimmed by 6 bases and J by 3 bases, 3 bases remained unmatched. CDR3 length equals 13 residues. CDR1 and CDR2 from the germline V gene are MNHEY and SVGAGI. The CDR3 protein is CASSPTGDYGYTF. CDR3 sequence (DNA): TGTGCCAGCAGCCCGACAGGGGACTATGGCTACACCTTC.

J is TRBJ2-1 and V is TRBV5-1; TRBD1 matches 9 bases. Germline CDR1 SGHRS, CDR2 YFSETQ. CDR3 length: 15 amino acids. The ends lost 2 bases at V and 9 bases at J; junction bases unmatched: 9. The CDR3 sequence: CASSFYGQGNGEQFF. The CDR3 nucleotides read TGCGCCAGCAGCTTTTATGGACAGGGGAATGGTGAGCAGTTCTTC. Filled out from reference TRBV5-1 and TRBJ2-1, the complete variable domain reads KAGVTQTPRYLIKTRGQQVTLSCSPISGHRSVSWYQQTPGQGLQFLFEYFSETQRNKGNFPGRFSGRQFSNSRSEMNVSTLELGDSALYLCASSFYGQGNGEQFFGPGTRLTVL.

This chain links TRBV19 with TRBJ1-5, with D possibly TRBD1 on 5 matching bases. CDR1 and CDR2 from the germline V gene are LNHDA and SQIVND (reference sequence). The CDR3 loop spans 14 amino acids. V was pared by 7 bases and J by 3 bases, with 13 bases between. The CDR3, as DNA: TGTGCCAGTACCACTGACAGCAACAATCAGCCCCAGCATTTT. Translated, it gives CASTTDSNNQPQHF.

The V gene is TRBV27, the J gene TRBJ1-2; D uncertain. CDR3 size: 17 residues. Germline V gene sequence: CDR1 MNHEY, CDR2 SMNVEV (reference sequence). Trimming took 6 bases from V and 1 from J, leaving 21 bases between them. The CDR3 coding sequence is TGTGCCAGCAGGCTAAGTTTCGGTTTCCCCGATAACTATGGCTACACCTTC. Translating it yields CASRLSFGFPDNYGYTF.

The chain is built from TRBV4-2 and TRBJ2-1, with TRBD1 identical over 8 bases. Trimming at V came to 0 bases and at J to 9 bases, leaving 7 bases not matched to a gene. The CDR3 contains 15 residues. Germline CDR1 is LGHNA and CDR2 is YNFKEQ. This CDR3 is CASSQEAGGDGEQFF. The CDR3 coding sequence is TGTGCCAGCAGCCAAGAAGCAGGGGGCGACGGTGAGCAGTTCTTC.

The rearrangement uses TRBV10-2 and TRBJ1-6, with 8 nucleotides matching TRBD1. The germline V gene encodes CDR1 WSHSY and CDR2 SAAADI. V lost 6 bases, J lost 7 bases, and 8 bases stayed unmatched. The CDR3 consists of 15 residues. The DNA of the CDR3 is TGCGCCAGCAGACTCGGACAGGGTTGGAATTCACCCCTCCACTTT. As protein: CASRLGQGWNSPLHF.

This clone was recorded once. The V and J genes are TRBV5-1 and TRBJ1-6; a possible D gene is TRBD1 (5 bases). There are 19 residues in the CDR3. Trimming left V 4 bases short and J 4 bases short, with 24 bases between. Looked up from germline, CDR1 is SGHRS and CDR2 is YFSETQ. In DNA form, the CDR3 reads TGCGCCAGCAGCCCCCTAAGTTTAGGGGAAATGAGGTATAATTCACCCCTCCACTTT. It encodes CASSPLSLGEMRYNSPLHF.

The chain has TRBV13 and TRBJ2-3; 12 bases fit TRBD1. The CDR3 is 17 residues long. Unmatched junction bases numbered 7, after V lost 4 bases and J lost 2 bases. Germline-derived CDR1 and CDR2 are PRHDT and FYEKMQ (reference sequence). Here the CDR3 reads CASSSNRDRGHTDTQYF. The CDR3 nucleotides read TGTGCCAGCAGCTCCAACCGGGACAGGGGGCACACAGATACGCAGTATTTT.